The clone carrying this T cell receptor (beta chain) has only one observation. This sample is part of a study of blood T cell repertoires in COVID-19. For the study at large: The analysed material was cDNA or gDNA that came from T cells, B-cell-depleted T cells, or PBMCs.

The germline V gene has CDR1 SNHLY and CDR2 FYNNEI. CDR3 length: 15 residues. The V gene end was trimmed by 5 bases and the J gene end by 5 bases; junction bases not matched to a gene: 8. In the authors' workflow: How many nucleated cells were present was estimated from reference gene primer amplification. Using immunoSEQ multiplex PCR, the repertoire was profiled, and TCRdb retains in-frame clones only, with some absent. V and J calls and clone size are those listed in that table; D and trimming were worked out from the DNA. Among about 390,000 clones listed, 80% to 90% were seen once. The J gene is TRBJ2-3, the V gene TRBV2; 9 bases line up with TRBD2. This TCR was sampled from a woman in her sixties with COVID-19, enrolled during active disease. The sample comprised peripheral blood. CDR3 coding DNA: TGTGCCAGCAGTAGGTCAGCGGGGGGCGGAGATACGCAGTATTTT. Translating it yields CASSRSAGGGDTQYF. The whole variable domain, remainder taken from reference TRBV2 and TRBJ2-3, is EPEVTQTPSHQVTQMGQEVILRCVPISNHLYFYWYRQILGQKVEFLVSFYNNEISEKSEIFDDQFSVERPDGSNFTLKIRSTKLEDSAMYFCASSRSAGGGDTQYFGPGTRLTVL.